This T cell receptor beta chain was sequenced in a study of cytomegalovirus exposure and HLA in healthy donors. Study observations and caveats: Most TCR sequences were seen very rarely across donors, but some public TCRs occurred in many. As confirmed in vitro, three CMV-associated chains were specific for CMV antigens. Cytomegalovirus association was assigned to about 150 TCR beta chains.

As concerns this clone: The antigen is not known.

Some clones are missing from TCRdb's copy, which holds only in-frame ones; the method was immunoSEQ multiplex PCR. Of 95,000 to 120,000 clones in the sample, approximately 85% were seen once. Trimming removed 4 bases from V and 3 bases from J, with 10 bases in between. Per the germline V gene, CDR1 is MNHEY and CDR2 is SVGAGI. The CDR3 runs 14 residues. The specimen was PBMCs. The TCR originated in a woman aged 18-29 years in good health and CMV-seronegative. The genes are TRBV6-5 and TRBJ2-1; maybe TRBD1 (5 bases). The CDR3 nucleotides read TGTGCCAGCAGTTTGACAGACCTCTACAATGAGCAGTTCTTC. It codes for CASSLTDLYNEQFF.